The 8 T cell receptor beta chains in this list originate from one sample, sequenced in a study of T-cell reconstitution after alpha-beta-depleted transplantation in children. Molecular barcoding with unique molecular identifiers was used for the TCRbeta library. TCRdb analysed the PCR reads with MiXCR anew, one entry per CDR3 protein. Of 4,000 to 5,500 distinct CDR3 sequences in the sample, about an eighth were seen once. Specimen: PBMCs, mostly from graft donor cells, collected 60 days after TCRalphabeta/CD19-depleted stem cell transplant. The origin of the receptors is a male patient between 2 and 10 years old who had a stem cell transplant for acute lymphoblastic leukemia, so the T cells may come from the graft donor.

This clonotype counts as medium-sized. The V and J genes are TRBV29-1 and TRBJ1-4; TRBD1 might be the D (5 bases). Germline CDR1 is SQVTM and CDR2 is ANQGSEA. The CDR3 is 13 residues long. The V and J ends lost 4 bases and 8 bases respectively, with 14 bases between them. CDR3 in amino acids: CSVVGTIGEKLFF. The CDR3 region has the DNA TGCAGCGTTGTTGGGACCATCGGGGAAAAACTGTTTTTT.

This clonotype was detected ten times or more. The chain recombines TRBV3-1 with TRBJ2-1; 9 nucleotides match TRBD1. The CDR3 covers 16 residues. CDR1 is LGHDT, CDR2 YNNKEL, per germline (reference sequence). V shed 0 bases and J 2 bases; nucleotides not matched to a gene: 2. The CDR3 coding sequence is TGTGCCAGCAGCCAAGATGGACAGGGGACCTACAATGAGCAGTTCTTC. Translated, it gives CASSQDGQGTYNEQFF.

This clonotype was observed many times. V is TRBV7-9 and J is TRBJ2-4, with D perhaps TRBD2 (5 bases). CDR3 size: 16 residues. The germline gives CDR1 SEHNR, CDR2 FQNEAQ (reference sequence). The V gene lost 5 bases and the J gene lost 5 bases, with 19 bases spanning the gap. DNA for the CDR3: TGTGCCAGCAGCCCCCGGCAGAGGGCTGGTGAAAACATTCAGTACTTC. It codes for CASSPRQRAGENIQYF. The variable domain in full, completed from reference TRBV7-9 and TRBJ2-4, reads DTGVSQNPRHKITKRGQNVTFRCDPISEHNRLYWYRQTLGQGPEFLTYFQNEAQLEKSRLLSDRFSAERPKGSFSTLEIQRTEQGDSAMYLCASSPRQRAGENIQYFGAGTRLSVL.

This clonotype rates as medium-sized. This chain links TRBV6-5 with TRBJ1-1, with D maybe TRBD1 (5 bases). The CDR3 loop spans 17 amino acids. In germline, CDR1 is MNHEY, CDR2 SVGAGI. Trimming stripped 0 bases from V and 4 bases from J, with 18 bases between. CDR3 in amino acids: CASSYSNPGERGTEAFF. The CDR3 DNA reads as TGTGCCAGCAGTTACTCCAATCCGGGGGAGAGGGGCACTGAAGCTTTCTTT.

By sample share, this clonotype is medium-sized. The V gene is TRBV5-6, the J gene TRBJ2-7; D call uncertain. Per germline, CDR1 SGHDT and CDR2 YYEEEE. The CDR3 has 11 amino acids. Deletions cut 0 bases from V and 6 bases from J, with 4 bases between. In nucleotides, the CDR3 is TGTGCCAGCAGCTTGGAGCGCGAGCAGTACTTC. Amino acid sequence: CASSLEREQYF.

This clonotype was seen repeatedly, ten times or more. The chain recombines TRBV19 with TRBJ2-3; a weak D match, TRBD2 (6 bases). Germline CDR1 and CDR2: LNHDA and SQIVND (reference sequence). This CDR3 is 16 amino acids long. Trimming pared 6 bases from V and 2 bases from J, leaving 18 bases between. The CDR3 sequence: CASRANRDSFTDTQYF. DNA of the CDR3: TGTGCCAGTAGGGCGAACCGGGACTCCTTCACAGATACGCAGTATTTT.

This clonotype was seen repeatedly, ten times or more. This sequence joins TRBV19 and TRBJ1-2; possibly TRBD1 for D (5 bases). Germline values: CDR1 LNHDA, CDR2 SQIVND (reference sequence). The ends were cut back, 5 bases at V and 8 bases at J, with 15 bases in the middle. The CDR3 has 13 residues. The CDR3 coding sequence is TGTGCCAGTAGTTTGGACATGGGGGACGGCTACACCTTC. It codes for CASSLDMGDGYTF.

This clonotype was found many times. The J gene is TRBJ1-4, the V gene TRBV3-1, with D hard to call. With 1 base removed from V and 7 bases from J, the gap between germline ends came to 7 bases. The CDR3 contains 13 residues. Germline CDR1 is LGHDT and CDR2 is YNNKEL (reference sequence). The CDR3 bases are TGTGCCAGCAGCCAAGTGGGCAGTGAAAAACTGTTTTTT. Protein sequence: CASSQVGSEKLFF. Using reference TRBV3-1 and TRBJ1-4 for the parts outside the CDR3, the full variable domain is DTAVSQTPKYLVTQMGNDKSIKCEQNLGHDTMYWYKQDSKKFLKIMFSYNNKELIINETVPNRFSPKSPDKAHLNLHINSLELGDSAVYFCASSQVGSEKLFFGSGTQLSVL.